This T cell receptor (beta chain) was sequenced for a study of blood T cell repertoires in COVID-19. The CDR3 runs 13 residues. Trimming pared 10 bases from V and 0 bases from J, leaving 12 bases between. Germline V gives CDR1 LNHDA, CDR2 SQIVND (reference sequence). The assay was immunoSEQ multiplex PCR, and TCRdb's table has in-frame clones only and misses some. The sample consists of fewer than 200,000 clones, about 87% of them appearing once. The rearrangement links TRBV19 to TRBJ1-1, with TRBD1 as a possible D gene (6 bases). The sample consisted of peripheral blood. The clonotype was recovered from a woman aged 55-75 years who had recovered from COVID-19. The CDR3 sequence is CATYRDMNTEAFF. The CDR3 DNA is TGTGCCACTTACCGGGACATGAACACTGAAGCTTTCTTT.